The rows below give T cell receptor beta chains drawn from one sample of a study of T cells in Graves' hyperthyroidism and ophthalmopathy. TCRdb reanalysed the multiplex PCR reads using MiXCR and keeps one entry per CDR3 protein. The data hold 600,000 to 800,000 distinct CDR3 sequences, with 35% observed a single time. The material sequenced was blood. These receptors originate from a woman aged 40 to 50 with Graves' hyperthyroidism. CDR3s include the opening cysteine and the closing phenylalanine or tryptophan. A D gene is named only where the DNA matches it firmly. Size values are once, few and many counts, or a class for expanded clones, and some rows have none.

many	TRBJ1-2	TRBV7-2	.	CASSLGPDNYGYTF	TGTGCCAGCAGCTTAGGTCCTGATAACTATGGCTACACCTTC
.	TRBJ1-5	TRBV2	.	CASSLAGNGNQPQHF	TGTGCCAGCAGCTTGGCCGGGAATGGCAATCAGCCCCAGCATTTT
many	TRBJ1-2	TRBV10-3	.	CAISVPMEGKDYGYTF	TGTGCCATCAGTGTTCCCATGGAGGGAAAGGACTATGGCTACACCTTC
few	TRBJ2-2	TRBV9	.	CASSGSTGELFF	TGTGCCAGCAGCGGGAGTACCGGGGAGCTGTTTTTT
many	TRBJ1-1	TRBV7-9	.	CASSLGGEGVFTEAFF	TGTGCCAGCAGCTTAGGCGGGGAAGGGGTGTTCACTGAAGCTTTCTTT
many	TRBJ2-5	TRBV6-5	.	CASSYARPYF	TGTGCCAGCAGTTACGCCCGCCCGTACTTC
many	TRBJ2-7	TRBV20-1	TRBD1	CSAGTGYEQYF	TGCAGTGCAGGGACAGGCTACGAGCAGTACTTC
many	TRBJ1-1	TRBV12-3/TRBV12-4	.	CASSDSGDTEAFF	TGTGCCAGCAGTGATTCGGGTGACACTGAAGCTTTCTTT
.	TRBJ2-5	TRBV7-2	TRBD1	CASSPGDRVETQYF	TGTGCCAGCAGTCCGGGGGACAGGGTGGAGACCCAGTACTTC
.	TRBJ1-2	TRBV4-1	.	CASSQGSGYGYTF	TGTGCCAGCAGCCAAGGTAGCGGTTATGGCTACACCTTC
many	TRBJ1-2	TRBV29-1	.	CSVETFPGRGYGYTF	TGCAGCGTTGAGACCTTCCCGGGGAGGGGCTATGGCTACACCTTC
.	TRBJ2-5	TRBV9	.	CASSQGRGETQYF	TGCGCCAGCAGCCAAGGAAGGGGAGAGACCCAGTACTTC
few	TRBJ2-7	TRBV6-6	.	CASSYLSPVSSYEQYF	TGTGCCAGCAGTTACCTTTCCCCTGTCAGCTCCTACGAGCAGTACTTC
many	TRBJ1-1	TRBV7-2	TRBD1	CASTKDRGGTEAFF	TGTGCCAGCACCAAAGACAGGGGTGGTACTGAAGCTTTCTTT
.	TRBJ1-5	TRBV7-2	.	CASSSVAGGSQPQHF	TGTGCCAGCAGCTCTGTAGCGGGAGGGAGCCAGCCCCAGCATTTT
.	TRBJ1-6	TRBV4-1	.	CASSPSGADSPLHF	TGCGCCAGCAGCCCTTCAGGGGCCGATTCACCCCTCCACTTT
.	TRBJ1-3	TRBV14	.	CASSPLMALSGNTIYF	TGTGCCAGCAGCCCGTTAATGGCTCTCTCTGGAAACACCATATATTTT
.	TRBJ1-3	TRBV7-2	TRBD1	CASSSGTVNSGNTIYF	TGTGCCAGCAGCTCCGGGACAGTTAACTCTGGAAACACCATATATTTT
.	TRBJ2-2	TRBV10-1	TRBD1	CASSESSQGAGTGELFF	TGCGCCAGCAGTGAGTCCTCTCAGGGGGCCGGCACCGGGGAGCTGTTTTTT
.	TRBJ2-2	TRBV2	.	CASSEASGTGELFF	TGTGCCAGCAGTGAAGCATCGGGTACCGGGGAGCTGTTTTTT
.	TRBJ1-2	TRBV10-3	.	CAISFSGDGYTF	TGTGCCATCAGTTTTTCGGGGGACGGCTACACCTTC
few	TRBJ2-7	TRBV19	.	CASSPYGGRVFEQYF	TGTGCCAGTAGTCCTTACGGGGGCAGGGTCTTCGAGCAGTACTTC
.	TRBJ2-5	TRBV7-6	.	CASSPRTDPAETQYF	TGTGCCAGCAGTCCAAGGACAGACCCGGCGGAGACCCAGTACTTC
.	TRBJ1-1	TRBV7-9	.	CASGARLSNTEAFF	TGTGCCAGCGGCGCGAGACTATCGAACACTGAAGCTTTCTTT
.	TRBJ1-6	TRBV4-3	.	CASSPKGGDSPLHF	TGCGCCAGCAGCCCGAAGGGAGGGGATTCACCCCTCCACTTT
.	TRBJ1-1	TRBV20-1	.	CSARPSARNTEAFF	TGCAGTGCTAGACCATCCGCAAGAAACACTGAAGCTTTCTTT
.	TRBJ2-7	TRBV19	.	CASKSTGGLADYEQYF	TGTGCCAGTAAATCCACCGGCGGTCTCGCTGACTACGAGCAGTACTTC
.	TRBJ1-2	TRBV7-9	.	CASRHPGAGGSGQYGYTF	TGTGCCAGCAGACACCCCGGGGCTGGAGGGTCGGGGCAATATGGCTACACCTTC
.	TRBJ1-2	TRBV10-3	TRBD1	CAILLHRDRDYGYTF	TGTGCCATCTTGTTACACCGGGACAGGGACTATGGCTACACCTTC